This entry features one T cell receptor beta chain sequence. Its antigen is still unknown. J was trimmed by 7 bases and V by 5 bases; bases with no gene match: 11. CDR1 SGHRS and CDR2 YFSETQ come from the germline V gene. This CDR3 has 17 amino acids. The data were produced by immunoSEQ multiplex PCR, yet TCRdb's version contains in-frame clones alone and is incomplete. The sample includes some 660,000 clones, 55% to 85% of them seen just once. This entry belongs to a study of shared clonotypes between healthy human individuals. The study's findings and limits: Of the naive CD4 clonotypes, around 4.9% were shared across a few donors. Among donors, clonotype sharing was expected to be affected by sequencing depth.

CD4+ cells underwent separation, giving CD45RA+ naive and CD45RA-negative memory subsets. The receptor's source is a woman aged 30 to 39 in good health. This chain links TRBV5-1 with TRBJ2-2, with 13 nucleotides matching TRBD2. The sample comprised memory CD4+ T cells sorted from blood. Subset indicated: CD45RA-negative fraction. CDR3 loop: CASSRTSGSSQDGELFF. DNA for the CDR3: TGCGCCAGCAGTCGGACTAGCGGGAGTAGTCAGGACGGGGAGCTGTTTTTT.